The clone carrying this T cell receptor (beta chain) was detected ten times or more. Its antigen is not known. A much larger clone is a single base away; this may be a read error. This sample's time point: sample taken at primary tumor resection. Researchers sequenced whole RNA taken from tumor, nontumor lung or frozen PBMC without sorting. This sample was included in a study of spatial heterogeneity in lung cancer. Study summary: There were consistently more beta-chain sequences detected than alpha-chain sequences. The study observed each unique TCR and UMI combination more than ten times on average in raw reads.

Study observations and caveats: Tumor mutation counts were tracked by expanded intratumoral alpha and beta TCR counts.

V was clipped by 4 bases and J by 15 bases; unmatched bases: 17. From germline, CDR1 is DFQATT and CDR2 SNEGSKA (reference sequence). This CDR3 spans 15 amino acids. On each TCR cDNA molecule, a unique molecular identifier was present. Each CDR3 protein is one row after TCRdb ran MiXCR on the 5' RACE reads. Of 2,000 to 2,500 distinct CDR3 sequences detected, 0.95% to 1.4% appear once; the ten largest clones hold 20% to 25%. Sequencing was performed on lung tumor tissue, taken at surgery. This receptor was taken from a male donor with early-stage non-small cell lung cancer. The chain recombines TRBV20-1 with TRBJ2-1; 11 nucleotides agree with TRBD2. The chain's CDR3 is CSATSYGTSGKMVFF. The CDR3 region has the DNA TGCAGTGCTACATCTTACGGGACTAGCGGTAAAATGGTGTTCTTC.